In this sample, the clone carrying this TCR beta chain turned up many times. Diagnostic decisions used clinical symptoms, serum thyroxine and TRAb, thyroid ultrasound and orbital computed tomography. The CDR3 has 13 residues. Between the trimmed V and J ends, which lost 5 bases and 0 bases, there was a span of 8 bases. From germline, CDR1 is MDHEN and CDR2 SYDVKM. This sample is part of a study of T cells in Graves' hyperthyroidism and ophthalmopathy. Amplified TCR beta CDR3 regions came from RNA transcripts. HTBI primers were employed in a first-round RT-PCR of the TCR CDR3. One entry per CDR3 protein, called by TCRdb with MiXCR from the multiplex PCR reads. The sample lists around 250,000 distinct CDR3 sequences, about 14% occurring once.

The sequence derives from a woman aged 40 to 55 with Graves' hyperthyroidism that later progressed to Graves' ophthalmopathy. The sample was blood. The rearrangement uses TRBV28 and TRBJ2-7; no firm D call. The CDR3 here is CASSDGYSYEQYF. DNA for the CDR3: TGTGCCAGCAGTGACGGCTACTCCTACGAGCAGTACTTC.